There are many counts of the clone carrying this T cell receptor (beta chain). Its cognate antigen is unknown. One end of the junction varies from germline; a read error may be responsible. This specimen comes from a study of identical twins. Study-level results: Reduced insertions were recorded for abundant cord blood beta clonotypes, with no such pattern in memory repertoires.

The germline CDR1 and CDR2 sequences are SGHTA and FQGNSA. This CDR3 spans 14 amino acids. TCRdb ran MiXCR on the 5' RACE reads and lists one entry per CDR3 protein. The sample shows around 480,000 distinct CDR3 sequences, 13% to 15% of them seen only once. This same sample was also part of a study on yellow fever vaccine responses in identical twins.

The source material was CD4+ T cells sorted from blood. The TCR sequence derives from a woman between 18 and 29 years old in good health. The V gene is TRBV7-2, the J gene TRBJ2-7; TRBD1 matches at 8 bases. The DNA for the CDR3 is TGCGCCAGCAGCTTACGGACAGGGCCCTACGAGCAGTACTTC. Protein product: CASSLRTGPYEQYF. Filled out from reference TRBV7-2 and TRBJ2-7, the complete variable domain reads GAGVSQSPSNKVTEKGKDVELRCDPISGHTALYWYRQSLGQGLEFLIYFQGNSAPDKSGLPSDRFSAERTGGSVSTLTIQRTQQEDSAVYLCASSLRTGPYEQYFGPGTRLTVT.